This is a list of T cell receptor beta chains from one sample in a study of T cells in lung cancer brain metastases. Sequencing used immunoSEQ multiplex PCR; TCRdb keeps in-frame clones, though not all of them. The sample holds approximately 6,700 clones, just over 85% seen once. Sample: tumor tissue from the primary lung tumor. Source of these receptors: a man between 50 and 59 years old with non-small cell lung cancer. Each CDR3 is given with its conserved first and last residue. A D gene is named only where the DNA matches it firmly. Where a row states a size, it is once, few, many or the class of an expanded clone; other rows omit it.

CDR3aa	CDR3nt	abundance	d_gene	j_gene	v_gene
CASSSDHLTGYDYGYTF	TGCGCCAGCAGCTCTGACCACTTGACAGGGTACGACTATGGCTACACCTTC	NA	TRBD1	TRBJ1-2	TRBV5-1
CAWRFTSGGRIFVAKNIQYF	TGTGCCTGGAGGTTCACTAGCGGGGGGCGAATTTTTGTGGCCAAAAACATTCAGTACTTC	once	TRBD2	TRBJ2-4	TRBV30
CASSAGITGMNTEAFF	TGCGCCAGCAGCGCAGGGATCACGGGGATGAACACTGAAGCTTTCTTT	NA	NA	TRBJ1-1	TRBV5-1
CASSMRRGQGQPQHF	TGTGCCAGTAGTATGCGTAGGGGGCAGGGTCAGCCCCAGCATTTT	NA	TRBD1	TRBJ1-5	TRBV19
CASSQEWLAGDTQYF	TGCGCCAGCAGCCAAGAATGGCTAGCGGGAGATACGCAGTATTTT	NA	TRBD2	TRBJ2-3	TRBV4-3
CASSFQGAETQYF	TGTGCCAGCAGCTTCCAGGGGGCGGAGACCCAGTACTTC	NA	TRBD1	TRBJ2-5	TRBV5-5
CASSLYGGVGNTIYF	TGTGCCAGCAGCCTCTACGGCGGGGTTGGAAACACCATATATTTT	NA	NA	TRBJ1-3	TRBV4-2
CASSVLSGERGETQYF	TGTGCCAGCAGCGTATTAAGCGGGGAAAGGGGGGAGACCCAGTACTTC	NA	NA	TRBJ2-5	TRBV9
CASSVAMNTEAFF	TGTGCCAGCAGCGTAGCGATGAATACTGAAGCTTTCTTT	NA	NA	TRBJ1-1	TRBV9
CASSLDPSGRTDTQYF	TGTGCCAGCAGCTTAGACCCTAGCGGGCGCACAGATACGCAGTATTTT	NA	TRBD2	TRBJ2-3	TRBV7-2
CSAVSGNTIYF	TGCAGTGCCGTCTCTGGAAACACCATATATTTT	large	NA	TRBJ1-3	TRBV20-1
CATSRRDRVREQFF	TGTGCCACCAGCCGCCGGGACAGGGTTAGGGAGCAGTTCTTC	NA	TRBD1	TRBJ2-1	TRBV15
CASSLMGQGSSYNEQFF	TGTGCCAGCAGCTTAATGGGGCAGGGTAGCTCCTACAATGAGCAGTTCTTC	NA	NA	TRBJ2-1	TRBV7-3
CAIRETNTEAFF	TGTGCCATCAGGGAGACGAACACTGAAGCTTTCTTT	NA	NA	TRBJ1-1	TRBV10-3
CASGLESNQPQHF	TGTGCTAGTGGTTTGGAGAGCAATCAGCCCCAGCATTTT	NA	NA	TRBJ1-5	TRBV12-5
CSVDEVGQEAFF	TGCAGCGTTGACGAGGTGGGACAGGAAGCTTTCTTT	NA	TRBD1	TRBJ1-1	TRBV29-1
CASTYDGTGNQPQHF	TGTGCCAGCACATACGACGGGACAGGGAACCAGCCCCAGCATTTT	once	TRBD1	TRBJ1-5	TRBV19
CASRFPRHRDSYEQYF	TGTGCAAGTCGCTTTCCAAGACACAGGGACTCCTACGAGCAGTACTTC	NA	NA	TRBJ2-7	TRBV12-2
CASRATGLNSPLHF	TGTGCCAGCAGAGCGACAGGCCTTAATTCACCCCTCCACTTT	few	NA	TRBJ1-6	TRBV5-4
CASSEGQLQETQYF	TGTGCCAGCAGTGAGGGACAGTTGCAAGAGACCCAGTACTTC	NA	TRBD1	TRBJ2-5	TRBV6-1
CASSPAAGAEYEQYF	TGTGCCAGCTCACCGGCAGCAGGGGCTGAATACGAGCAGTACTTC	NA	NA	TRBJ2-7	TRBV18
CASSPPSVETQYF	TGTGCCAGCTCACCACCTAGCGTGGAGACCCAGTACTTC	NA	NA	TRBJ2-5	TRBV18
CASGLGLFSYEQYF	TGCGCCAGCGGTCTCGGACTGTTCTCCTACGAGCAGTACTTC	NA	NA	TRBJ2-7	TRBV5-1
CASSFPGQGIYEQYF	TGTGCCAGCAGCTTTCCTGGACAGGGGATCTACGAGCAGTACTTC	NA	TRBD1	TRBJ2-7	TRBV5-4
CASSQEGSLNTEAFF	TGCGCCAGCAGCCAAGAGGGATCTTTGAACACTGAAGCTTTCTTT	NA	NA	TRBJ1-1	TRBV4-1
CASSNDLMTQYF	TGCGCCAGCAGCAACGATCTGATGACCCAGTACTTC	NA	NA	TRBJ2-5	TRBV5-1
CASSSSIYTSGVNVLTF	TGTGCCAGCAGCTCCTCAATCTACACCTCTGGGGTCAACGTCCTGACTTTC	NA	NA	TRBJ2-6	TRBV11-2
CASSPDRNSNQPQHF	TGTGCCAGCAGTCCCGACAGAAATAGCAATCAGCCCCAGCATTTT	NA	NA	TRBJ1-5	TRBV2
CSADREYGYTF	TGCAGTGCGGACCGAGAGTATGGCTACACCTTC	NA	NA	TRBJ1-2	TRBV20-1
CASDTLWTGELFF	TGTGCCTCCGACACCCTGTGGACCGGGGAGCTGTTTTTT	NA	NA	TRBJ2-2	TRBV30